The clone carrying this T cell receptor beta chain was seen repeatedly, ten times or more. This sample is part of a study of response to subunit inactivated influenza vaccine. MiXCR, run by TCRdb on the RT-PCR reads, gives a single entry per CDR3 protein. This table has approximately 500,000 distinct CDR3 sequences, under 25% appearing once. Germline loops: CDR1 MNHEY, CDR2 SVGEGT. This CDR3 contains 11 residues. Trimming left V 5 bases short and J 2 bases short, with 4 bases between. A further study also used this sample, focusing on T cells expressing NK-cell markers. This second study notes: 5'RACE template switching with UMIs generated TCR beta cDNA. Sorted CD3+CD56+NKG2C+, CD3+CD56+NKG2C- and CD3+CD56-NKG2C+ T cells supplied TCR beta repertoires. Of the CD8+ T cell pool in about 6 donors, about 1.0-7.0% was accounted for by dominant NKG2C+ clonotypes.

This clonotype was obtained from a man over 45 who received an inactivated influenza vaccine. Sequenced material: CD4+ T cells sorted from PBMCs, taken 11 to 12 days after vaccination. The gene calls are TRBV6-2 or TRBV6-3 and TRBJ2-7, with D uncertain. CDR3 sequence reads: CASSDAYEQYF. In DNA form, the CDR3 reads TGTGCCAGCAGTGACGCCTACGAGCAGTACTTC.